These 6 T cell receptor beta chains came from one sample sequenced in a study of blood T cell repertoires in COVID-19. Data came from immunoSEQ multiplex PCR; TCRdb stores just in-frame clones and leaves some out. The sample gives 55,000 to 95,000 clones, roughly 80% of which show up once; less than 2% is in the top ten. Input material: peripheral blood. Receptor source: a woman aged 55-75 years with acute or convalescent COVID-19.

The chain has TRBV14 and TRBJ2-7; 7 bases line up with TRBD1. Unmatched junction bases numbered 3, after V lost 0 bases and J lost 1 base. Germline V gives CDR1 SGHDN, CDR2 FVKESK. The CDR3 has 15 amino acids. CDR3 region: CASSQEDRPSYEQYF. The CDR3 bases are TGTGCCAGCAGCCAAGAGGACAGGCCTTCCTACGAGCAGTACTTC.

The chain joins TRBV6-5 to TRBJ1-6; 9 nucleotides line up with TRBD1. CDR1 MNHEY and CDR2 SVGAGI come from the germline V gene. This CDR3 comprises 14 residues. The V segment lost 6 bases and the J segment 10 bases; nucleotides outside the gene matches: 7. Written as DNA, the CDR3 is TGTGCCAGCAGCCTCCGGACAGGGGAATCACCCCTCCACTTT. Amino acid sequence: CASSLRTGESPLHF.

This chain uses TRBV25-1 with TRBJ1-2, with 7 bases identical to TRBD1. The germline V gene has CDR1 MGHDK and CDR2 SYGVNS. The CDR3 is 14 amino acids. V dropped 3 bases and J dropped 4; count of bases not matched to a gene: 5. CDR3 protein: CASSDPGQIYGYTF. The CDR3, as DNA: TGTGCCAGCAGTGACCCGGGACAGATCTATGGCTACACCTTC.

This chain links TRBV5-3 with TRBJ2-7; 8 bases align to TRBD2. TRBV5-3 is an open reading frame, and its role is uncertain. After removal of 4 bases from V and 6 bases from J, the junction contained 9 bases not matched to a gene. CDR3 length: 14 residues. CDR3 nucleotides: TGTGCCAGAAGCCTGGAAGAAGCGGGAGTCGAGCAGTACTTC. Translation: CARSLEEAGVEQYF.

V is TRBV2 and J is TRBJ2-1, with 8 bases aligning to TRBD2. J lost 7 bases, V lost 6 bases, and 8 bases had no gene match. CDR1 and CDR2 from the germline V gene are SNHLY and FYNNEI. The CDR3 extends over 14 amino acids. CDR3 DNA sequence: TGTGCCAGCAGGCGAACCGGGACTAGAAATGAGCAGTTCTTC. This encodes CASRRTGTRNEQFF.

The chain joins TRBV9 to TRBJ2-7; D remains ambiguous. V lost 6 bases to trimming and J lost 3 bases, with 7 bases between them. CDR1 and CDR2 from the germline V gene are SGDLS and YYNGEE. CDR3 length: 11 residues. In DNA, the CDR3 is TGTGCCAGCACACATGTCTACGAGCAGTACTTC. Translation gives CASTHVYEQYF.